The 27 T cell receptor beta chains below all came from one sample that was sequenced in a study of T cells in Graves' hyperthyroidism and ophthalmopathy. It was RNA transcripts that yielded the amplified TCR beta CDR3 regions. First-round RT-PCR targeting the TCR CDR3 was performed with the HTBI primer set. In TCRdb, the multiplex PCR reads were re-called with MiXCR into one record per CDR3 protein. The sample has almost 600,000 distinct CDR3 sequences; under 60% are singletons. The sequenced material came from peripheral blood or thyroid tissue (not recorded which). Receptors were obtained from a woman between 18 and 30 years old with Graves' hyperthyroidism.

This clonotype was seen ten or more times. The chain links TRBV14 to TRBJ2-5; D not certain. The CDR3 is 13 residues long. Trimming cost V 10 bases and J 5 bases, with 17 bases left between them. Germline loops: CDR1 SGHDN, CDR2 FVKESK. This CDR3 reads CATSPEHKETQYF. The DNA for the CDR3 is TGTGCCACCTCACCAGAACACAAGGAGACCCAGTACTTC.

This clonotype has at least ten counts. The chain couples TRBV4-1 to TRBJ1-6; D unclear. V was trimmed by 3 bases and J by 9 bases, leaving 12 bases between them. This CDR3 contains 14 residues. Germline V gives CDR1 MGHRA, CDR2 YSYEKL. CDR3 in DNA: TGCGCCAGCAGCCAGGAAACTACCGGTTCACCCCTCCACTTT. Translated, it gives CASSQETTGSPLHF.

This clonotype was observed many times. The chain couples TRBV4-1 to TRBJ1-5; 7 positions agree with TRBD1. Germline-derived CDR1 and CDR2 are MGHRA and YSYEKL. The trim removed 0 bases at V and 5 bases at J, leaving 4 bases unmatched. This CDR3 has 15 residues. CDR3 nucleotides: TGCGCCAGCAGCCAAGAAATAACAGGGGATCAGCCCCAGCATTTT. It specifies CASSQEITGDQPQHF.

This clonotype was seen many times. This chain joins TRBV6-5 and TRBJ1-6; D perhaps matches TRBD1 (5 bases). Trimming took off 0 bases at V and 9 bases at J, with 12 bases between the two ends. The CDR3 length is 15 residues. Germline V CDR1 and CDR2: MNHEY, SVGAGI. The CDR3 here is CASSYSGGVSSPLHF. In nucleotides, the CDR3 is TGTGCCAGCAGTTACTCTGGGGGTGTCAGTTCACCCCTCCACTTT.

The CDR3 nucleotides are TGTGCCAGGGACAGGGGCTATGGCTACACCTTC. This sequence encodes CARDRGYGYTF. The J gene is TRBJ1-2, the V gene TRBV9; 9 positions agree with TRBD1. Per the germline V gene, CDR1 is SGDLS and CDR2 is YYNGEE. CDR3 length: 11 residues. The J segment lost 4 bases and the V segment lost 8 bases, leaving 0 bases of the junction unmatched.

This clonotype was counted once. This may come from a read error, since a much larger clone is one base off. The chain is built from TRBV20-1 and TRBJ2-5, with a weak D call TRBD2 (6 bases). The V gene lost 5 bases and the J gene lost 2 bases, with 18 bases spanning the gap. Germline V gives CDR1 DFQATT, CDR2 SNEGSKA (reference sequence). This CDR3 is 15 amino acids long. The CDR3 nucleotides read TGCAGTGCTGACCCGACTAGGTTGGGGCAAGAGACCCAGTACTTC. It is translated as CSADPTRLGQETQYF.

The rearrangement uses TRBV2 and TRBJ1-5; the D is unclear. CDR1 SNHLY and CDR2 FYNNEI come from the germline V gene. The CDR3 consists of 11 residues. V was trimmed by 5 bases and J by 11 bases, leaving 10 bases between them. This chain's CDR3 is CASSQGETQHF. CDR3 coding DNA: TGTGCCAGCAGTCAAGGAGAGACCCAGCATTTT.

This clonotype was seen ten or more times. V is TRBV12-3 or TRBV12-4 and J is TRBJ1-5; D gene ambiguous. Trimming shortened V by 2 bases and J by 0 bases, and 11 bases separated the two germline ends. CDR3 size: 16 residues. CDR3 bases: TGTGCCAGCAGTTTATATCGGGCAGATAGCAATCAGCCCCAGCATTTT. Protein: CASSLYRADSNQPQHF.

This clonotype was seen only a few times. The V call is TRBV7-9, the J call TRBJ2-1; possibly TRBD1 for D (6 bases). Trimming cost V 1 base and J 4 bases, with 11 bases left between them. Germline assignment: CDR1 SEHNR and CDR2 FQNEAQ (reference sequence). The CDR3 covers 15 residues. The CDR3 nucleotides read TGTGCCAGCAGCTTAGGAACAGGGACGTACAATGAGCAGTTCTTC. It codes for CASSLGTGTYNEQFF.

This clonotype was picked up many times. V and J are TRBV4-1 and TRBJ2-2; the D is unclear. V was trimmed by 0 bases and J by 5 bases, leaving 16 bases between them. The CDR3 covers 17 residues. Germline V gene lookup returns CDR1 MGHRA and CDR2 YSYEKL. Here the CDR3 DNA reads TGCGCCAGCAGCCAAGATACCAGTCAGCTTGGTACCGGGGAGCTGTTTTTT. Translating it yields CASSQDTSQLGTGELFF.

This clonotype has a handful of counts. The rearrangement joins TRBV3-1 to TRBJ2-5; 9 bases align to TRBD2. V shed 1 base, J shed 0 bases, and the junction held 6 bases outside the gene matches. CDR3 length: 17 residues. CDR1 LGHDT and CDR2 YNNKEL come from the germline V gene (reference sequence). The CDR3 DNA reads TGTGCCAGCAGCCAAGGGAAGGTAGCGGGAGACCAAGAGACCCAGTACTTC. Translating gives CASSQGKVAGDQETQYF.

This rearrangement joins TRBV12-3 or TRBV12-4 to TRBJ1-2; D might be TRBD1 (5 bases). CDR3 length: 12 amino acids. The germline V and J ends were trimmed by 3 bases and 13 bases, with 15 bases remaining between them. In DNA form, the CDR3 reads TGTGCCAGCAGTTTGGCCGCGGGGGTCGGCACCTTC. This gives the protein CASSLAAGVGTF.

This clonotype was detected many times. The rearrangement uses TRBV19 and TRBJ2-5; either TRBD1 or TRBD2 may fit D (5 bases each). In germline, CDR1 is LNHDA, CDR2 SQIVND (reference sequence). Trimming took off 3 bases at V and 5 bases at J, with 22 bases between the two ends. This CDR3 contains 17 residues. The CDR3 here is CASSITLGLRWGETQYF. The CDR3 region has the DNA TGTGCCAGTAGTATTACTCTAGGATTACGGTGGGGGGAGACCCAGTACTTC.

Notes on this clonotype: This could be a read error, since a much larger clone is one nucleotide away. The rearrangement links TRBV10-3 to TRBJ2-7; no definite D call. The CDR3 runs 13 residues. The germline gives CDR1 ENHRY, CDR2 SYGVKD. CDR3 in DNA: TGTGCCATCAGTGATAAAAGGACCTACGAGCAGCACTTC. Amino acid sequence: CAISDKRTYEQHF.

The sample holds many counts of this clonotype. The chain carries TRBV5-8 and TRBJ1-6; D ambiguous. The germline CDR1 and CDR2 sequences are SGHTS and YDEGEE. The CDR3 extends over 14 amino acids. Trimming removed 0 bases from V and 6 bases from J, with 7 bases in between. CDR3 residues: CASSLVSANSPLHF. DNA of the CDR3: TGTGCCAGCAGCTTGGTGTCAGCTAATTCACCCCTCCACTTT.

Comments on this clonotype: One end of the junction is discordant with germline, which a read error may explain. The chain employs TRBV7-9 and TRBJ2-2, with D unclear. In germline, CDR1 is SEHNR, CDR2 FQNEAQ (reference sequence). CDR3 length: 14 residues. The CDR3 sequence is CANSLVGNTGELFF. Here the CDR3 DNA reads TGTGCCAACAGCTTAGTAGGTAACACCGGGGAGCTGTTTTTT.

Note on this clonotype: A read error may explain this, as a much larger clone is one base away. The V call is TRBV25-1, the J call TRBJ1-1; tentative D call: TRBD1 (5 bases). This CDR3 region has 17 residues. Germline loops: CDR1 MGHDK, CDR2 SYGVNS. Trimming took off 6 bases at V and 7 bases at J, with 27 bases between the two ends. CDR3 loop: CASRLRGWQSLSIEAFF. CDR3 nucleotides: TGTGCCAGCAGATTGAGGGGCTGGCAGAGCCTGAGCATTGAAGCTTTCTTT. The complete variable domain, with remaining parts taken from reference TRBV25-1 and TRBJ1-1, reads EADIYQTPRYLVIGTGKKITLECSQTMGHDKMYWYQQDPGMELHLIHYSYGVNSTEKGDLSSESTVSRIRTEHFPLTLESARPSHTSQYLCASRLRGWQSLSIEAFFGQGTRLTVV.

The rearrangement uses TRBV2 and TRBJ2-7; D possibly corresponds to TRBD2 (6 bases). The CDR3 length is 14 residues. Germline V gene lookup returns CDR1 SNHLY and CDR2 FYNNEI. The CDR3 bases are TGTGTTAGCAGTACATTCGGGGGAGCCGGGGAGCAGTACTTC. Encoded protein: CVSSTFGGAGEQYF. Complete variable domain (other parts from reference TRBV2 and TRBJ2-7): EPEVTQTPSHQVTQMGQEVILRCVPISNHLYFYWYRQILGQKVEFLVSFYNNEISEKSEIFDDQFSVERPDGSNFTLKIRSTKLEDSAMYFCVSSTFGGAGEQYFGPGTRLTVT.

This clonotype showed up many times. V usage is TRBV5-5 and J usage is TRBJ1-6; the D gene is possibly TRBD1 (6 bases). The V end lost 0 bases, the J end lost 7 bases, and 11 bases lay between the germline ends. The CDR3 is 15 amino acids. The germline V gene has CDR1 SGHKS and CDR2 YYEKEE (reference sequence). CDR3 sequence reads: CASSLEGHGNSPLHF. CDR3 in DNA: TGTGCCAGCAGCTTGGAGGGACACGGGAATTCACCCCTCCACTTT.

The chain couples TRBV24-1 to TRBJ2-5; D is unresolved. From germline, CDR1 is KGHDR and CDR2 SFDVKD. CDR3 length: 14 amino acids. Trimming stripped 0 bases from V and 1 base from J, with 5 bases between. The CDR3 region is CATSDLTAQETQYF. CDR3 in DNA: TGTGCCACCAGTGATTTGACAGCCCAAGAGACCCAGTACTTC.

This clonotype was counted many times. This chain connects TRBV7-2 to TRBJ2-4, with 7 positions matching TRBD1. Looked up from germline, CDR1 is SGHTA and CDR2 is FQGNSA. J gave up 13 bases and V 6 bases, and 12 bases lay outside the gene matches. The CDR3 contains 13 residues. CDR3 amino acids: CASSDIHRGVQYF. For the CDR3, the DNA is TGTGCCAGCAGTGATATTCACAGGGGAGTGCAGTACTTC.

The rearrangement joins TRBV20-1 to TRBJ2-7; a possible D gene is TRBD2 (5 bases). The better agreement between TRBJ2-1 and the DNA end casts doubt on the J call. This CDR3 has 15 amino acids. CDR1 and CDR2 (germline): DFQATT, SNEGSKA (reference sequence). CDR3 in amino acids: CSAREVELAGDEQFF. CDR3 DNA: TGCAGTGCTAGAGAAGTGGAGCTAGCTGGGGATGAGCAGTTCTTC.

This clonotype was counted between two and nine times. In DNA form, the CDR3 reads TGTGCCAGCAGTTTACTGGGCAGGGCGAGTGAAGCTTTCTTT. It translates to CASSLLGRASEAFF. This chain joins TRBV12-3 or TRBV12-4 and TRBJ1-1; tentatively, D is TRBD1 (5 bases). This CDR3 is built from 14 residues. V shed 2 bases and J shed 7 bases, with 14 bases lying between them.

This clonotype was counted between two and nine times. This chain connects TRBV7-2 to TRBJ2-7; D may match TRBD1 or TRBD2 (6 bases each). The CDR3 runs to 15 residues. Germline CDR1 SGHTA, CDR2 FQGNSA. The V end lost 1 base, the J end lost 4 bases, and 14 bases lay between the germline ends. Written as DNA, the CDR3 is TGTGCCAGCAGCTTAGGGGGGGCTAAGACTTACGAGCAGTACTTC. It specifies CASSLGGAKTYEQYF.

V is TRBV6-5 and J is TRBJ1-3, with D perhaps TRBD1 (5 bases). The germline V gene has CDR1 MNHEY and CDR2 SVGAGI. Trimming pared 0 bases from V and 4 bases from J, leaving 13 bases between. The CDR3 runs to 16 residues. The CDR3 DNA reads as TGTGCCAGCAGTTACTCGAAATACGGGGCCGGAAACACCATATATTTT. Residues: CASSYSKYGAGNTIYF.

This clonotype was recorded many times. A read error may account for a junction end that differs from germline. The rearrangement links TRBV20-1 to TRBJ2-5, with D unclear. Germline V gene lookup returns CDR1 DFQATT and CDR2 SNEGSKA (reference sequence). This CDR3 spans 13 amino acids. The CDR3 DNA reads TGCAGTGCTGGAGAAGGGTTGAGAGAGACCCAGTACTTC. Amino acids: CSAGEGLRETQYF.

There are many counts of this clonotype. CDR3 region: CASSRGLAGEGETQYF. For the CDR3, the DNA is TGTGCCAGCAGTAGAGGACTAGCGGGAGAGGGGGAGACCCAGTACTTC. The V gene is TRBV11-2, the J gene TRBJ2-5, with 13 nucleotides matching TRBD2. The V gene's germline CDR1 is SGHAT and CDR2 FQNNGV. V was clipped by 6 bases and J by 5 bases; unmatched bases: 9. The CDR3 has 16 amino acids.